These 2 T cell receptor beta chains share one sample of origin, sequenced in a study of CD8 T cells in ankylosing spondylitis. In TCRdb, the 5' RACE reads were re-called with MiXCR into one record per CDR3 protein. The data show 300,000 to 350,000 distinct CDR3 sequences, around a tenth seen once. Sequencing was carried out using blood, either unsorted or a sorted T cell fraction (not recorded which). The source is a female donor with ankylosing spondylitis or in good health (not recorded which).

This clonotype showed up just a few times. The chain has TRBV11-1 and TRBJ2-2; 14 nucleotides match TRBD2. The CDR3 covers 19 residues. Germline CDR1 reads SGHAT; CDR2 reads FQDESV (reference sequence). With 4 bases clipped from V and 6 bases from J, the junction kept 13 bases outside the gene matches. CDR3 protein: CASSYSGTSGGRVAGELFF. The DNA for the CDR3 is TGTGCCAGCAGCTACTCCGGGACTAGCGGGGGAAGAGTGGCCGGGGAGCTGTTTTTT. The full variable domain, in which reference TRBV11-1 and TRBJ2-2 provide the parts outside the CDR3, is EAEVAQSPRYKITEKSQAVAFWCDPISGHATLYWYRQILGQGPELLVQFQDESVVDDSQLPKDRFSAERLKGVDSTLKIQPAELGDSAMYLCASSYSGTSGGRVAGELFFGEGSRLTVL.

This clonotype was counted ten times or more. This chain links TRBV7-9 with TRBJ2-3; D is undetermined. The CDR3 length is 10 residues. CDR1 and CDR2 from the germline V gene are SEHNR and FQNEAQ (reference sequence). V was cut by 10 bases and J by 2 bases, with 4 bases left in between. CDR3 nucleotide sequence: TGTGCCACCATCACAGATACGCAGTATTTT. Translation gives CATITDTQYF.